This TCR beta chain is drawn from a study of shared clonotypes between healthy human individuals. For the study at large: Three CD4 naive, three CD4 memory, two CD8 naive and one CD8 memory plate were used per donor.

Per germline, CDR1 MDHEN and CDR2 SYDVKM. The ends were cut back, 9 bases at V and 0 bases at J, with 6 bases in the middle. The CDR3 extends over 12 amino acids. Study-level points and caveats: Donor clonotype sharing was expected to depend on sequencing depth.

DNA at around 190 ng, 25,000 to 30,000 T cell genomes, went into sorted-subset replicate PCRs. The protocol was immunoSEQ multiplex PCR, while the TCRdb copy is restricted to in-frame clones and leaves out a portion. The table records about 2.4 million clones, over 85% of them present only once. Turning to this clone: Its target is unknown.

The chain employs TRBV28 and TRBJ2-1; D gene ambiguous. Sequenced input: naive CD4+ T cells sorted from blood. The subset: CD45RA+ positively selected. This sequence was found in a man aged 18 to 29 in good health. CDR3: CASLSSYNEQFF. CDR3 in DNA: TGTGCCAGTCTTTCCTCCTACAATGAGCAGTTCTTC.